This TCR beta chain originates from a study of CD8+ T cells in alopecia areata. The wider study: Severity scoring for treated patients was based on the percentage of affected scalp area. Broader study findings: One nonresponder leaves baseline CD8+ expansion's link to response uncertain. Scalp clonality, along with expanded CD8+ clones among the top 100, was significantly decreased by tofacitinib.

It was cDNA, reverse transcribed from extracted RNA, that served as the sequencing template. TCRdb's copy holds only in-frame clones and misses some; the assay was immunoSEQ multiplex PCR. Of approximately 210,000 clones listed, 60% are singletons. Of note for this clone: Its antigen is not identified.

Treatment indicated: oral pan-JAK inhibitor, 5-10 mg twice daily. Trimming cost V 8 bases and J 0 bases; bases outside gene matches: 6. The CDR3 extends over 14 amino acids. The chain combines TRBV23-1 with TRBJ2-7, with TRBD1 matching over 8 bases. TRBV23-1 is treated as an ORF (open reading frame) with a function not yet certain. The receptor comes from a human donor with alopecia areata. Specimen: CD4+ T cells sorted from blood, collected at week 24, from a patient treated with tofacitinib. CDR3 sequence reads: CASEGQAVSYEQYF. The CDR3 DNA follows: TGCGCCAGCGAGGGACAGGCCGTCTCCTACGAGCAGTACTTC.